This is a list of T cell receptor beta chains from one sample in a study of identical twins. TCRdb passed the 5' RACE reads through MiXCR, listing each CDR3 protein once. The data contain approximately 1.8 million distinct CDR3 sequences, 25% to 35% of them seen just once; the ten biggest clones take up approximately 0.25%. The sample comprised cord blood. Receptors originate from a newborn girl in good health. The CDR3 runs from the conserved cysteine through the conserved F or W. The D gene is left open where the match is weak. The listing skips clone size in some rows; elsewhere it reads once, few, many or a size class.

J gene	V gene	clone size	D gene	CDR3 protein	CDR3 DNA
TRBJ2-1	TRBV2	NA	NA	CACSEAPSGNGEQFF	TGTGCCTGCAGTGAAGCCCCCTCCGGGAACGGTGAGCAGTTCTTC
TRBJ2-7	TRBV10-3	NA	TRBD2	CATKPGGGSYEQYF	TGTGCCACGAAACCCGGGGGGGGATCCTACGAGCAGTACTTC
TRBJ2-5	TRBV19	NA	TRBD2	CASSTSGRAGETQYF	TGTGCCAGTAGTACTAGCGGGAGGGCCGGAGAGACCCAGTACTTC
TRBJ2-1	TRBV6-1	NA	TRBD2	CATLAGAIYNEQFF	TGTGCCACCTTAGCGGGAGCGATCTACAATGAGCAGTTCTTC
TRBJ2-7	TRBV5-1	NA	NA	CASSLTAGSHNEQYF	TGCGCCAGCAGCTTGACGGCAGGGAGCCACAATGAGCAGTACTTC
TRBJ2-5	TRBV19	NA	TRBD2	CASSTWTSGSQETQYF	TGTGCCAGTAGTACTTGGACTAGCGGGAGCCAAGAGACCCAGTACTTC
TRBJ2-7	TRBV10-3	few	NA	CAISEHQGYEQYF	TGTGCCATCAGTGAGCACCAGGGCTACGAGCAGTACTTC
TRBJ2-7	TRBV28	NA	TRBD1	CASKGTTGGRYEQYF	TGTGCCAGCAAGGGCACGACAGGGGGGCGGTACGAGCAGTACTTC
TRBJ1-5	TRBV27	NA	NA	CASSDRFSQPQHF	TGTGCCAGCAGCGACAGGTTCAGTCAGCCCCAGCATTTT
TRBJ2-5	TRBV6-6	NA	NA	CASSPGTDRQETQYF	TGTGCCAGCAGCCCGGGCACGGACCGGCAAGAGACCCAGTACTTC
TRBJ1-2	TRBV5-1	NA	NA	CASSLVGVDYGYTF	TGCGCCAGCAGCTTGGTAGGGGTTGACTATGGCTACACCTTC
TRBJ2-5	TRBV18	few	NA	CASSPLPALQETQYF	TGTGCCAGCTCACCACTCCCGGCCTTACAAGAGACCCAGTACTTC
TRBJ2-1	TRBV5-6	few	TRBD2	CASSLDQVAGYWGYNEQFF	TGTGCCAGCAGCTTGGATCAGGTAGCGGGGTATTGGGGCTACAATGAGCAGTTCTTC
TRBJ2-4	TRBV10-3	many	TRBD1	CAISESTGQGPGNIQYF	TGTGCCATCAGTGAGTCGACCGGACAGGGGCCGGGAAACATTCAGTACTTC
TRBJ2-1	TRBV27	NA	TRBD2	CASGPGTRGDEQIF	TGTGCCAGTGGGCCCGGGACTAGAGGGGATGAGCAGATCTTC
TRBJ2-3	TRBV6-5	NA	TRBD2	CASRGLAGSLADTQYF	TGTGCCAGCAGAGGACTAGCGGGATCCTTGGCAGATACGCAGTATTTT
TRBJ2-1	TRBV7-9	NA	NA	CASAYLAYNEQFF	TGTGCCAGCGCTTACTTGGCCTACAATGAGCAGTTCTTC
TRBJ2-7	TRBV12-3/TRBV12-4	few	NA	CASSLSEVYNEQYF	TGTGCCAGCAGTTTGAGCGAAGTCTACAATGAGCAGTACTTC
TRBJ2-6	TRBV20-1	NA	TRBD1	CSASHITGGAGANVLTF	TGCAGTGCTAGCCATATTACAGGGGGCGCTGGGGCCAACGTCCTGACTTTC
TRBJ2-5	TRBV28	NA	TRBD2	CASSFAGGDETQYF	TGTGCCAGCAGTTTTGCGGGAGGAGATGAGACCCAGTACTTC
TRBJ2-7	TRBV30	NA	NA	CAWSVPLDGASYEQYF	TGTGCCTGGAGTGTACCCCTTGACGGGGCTTCCTACGAGCAGTACTTC
TRBJ2-1	TRBV20-1	NA	NA	CSARGRDTSYNEQFF	TGCAGTGCTAGGGGACGGGACACCTCCTACAATGAGCAGTTCTTC
TRBJ2-3	TRBV18	few	NA	CASSPWASSTDTQYF	TGTGCCAGCTCACCCTGGGCCTCTAGCACAGATACGCAGTATTTT
TRBJ1-2	TRBV7-9	NA	TRBD1	CASSSKGQGYGYTF	TGTGCCAGCAGCTCAAAGGGACAGGGCTATGGCTACACCTTC
TRBJ2-1	TRBV3-1	few	TRBD2	CASSPEMGGLARDEQFF	TGTGCCAGCAGCCCAGAGATGGGCGGACTAGCACGTGATGAGCAGTTCTTC
TRBJ2-1	TRBV5-1	NA	TRBD2	CASSLRTSGSNNEQFF	TGCGCCAGCAGCTTGCGGACTAGCGGGAGTAACAATGAGCAGTTCTTC
TRBJ2-4	TRBV12-3/TRBV12-4	NA	NA	CASSFRGGIQYF	TGTGCCAGCAGTTTCAGGGGCGGCATTCAGTACTTC
TRBJ2-1	TRBV12-5	NA	TRBD2	CASGLASGRAGNEQFF	TGTGCTAGTGGTTTGGCTAGCGGGAGGGCTGGCAATGAGCAGTTCTTC
TRBJ2-6	TRBV4-2	NA	NA	CASSQARSGANVLTF	TGTGCCAGCAGCCAAGCGCGCTCTGGGGCCAACGTCCTGACTTTC
TRBJ2-1	TRBV29-1	many	NA	CSVVGGNEQFF	TGCAGCGTTGTAGGAGGGAATGAGCAGTTCTTC
TRBJ1-2	TRBV7-9	few	TRBD1	CASSGTVLEYGYTF	TGTGCCAGCAGCGGGACAGTACTTGAGTATGGCTACACCTTC
TRBJ2-7	TRBV7-2	many	NA	CASSLERSYEQYF	TGTGCTAGCAGCTTAGAGCGCAGCTACGAGCAGTACTTC